Presented here are 18 T cell receptor beta chains from one specimen sequenced in a study of Graves' ophthalmopathy and Graves' hyperthyroidism. Amplification of the TCR beta CDR3 regions used RNA transcripts (as template). First-round RT-PCR employed HTBI primers, with a second-round multiplex PCR after it. Each CDR3 protein gets one entry after TCRdb re-called the multiplex PCR reads with MiXCR. Counted here are about 620,000 distinct CDR3 sequences, around a fifth occurring once; the ten biggest clones make up approximately 7.7%. The sample was peripheral blood. Every receptor here comes from a woman aged 18-29 years with stable Graves' hyperthyroidism. Some clones in this sample may be carry-over from other donors' samples.

This clonotype was recorded a few times. The J gene is TRBJ1-1, the V gene TRBV4-1; 7 bases fit TRBD1. The V gene's germline CDR1 is MGHRA and CDR2 YSYEKL. The CDR3 consists of 14 residues. Trimming at V came to 1 base and at J to 7 bases, leaving 6 bases not matched to a gene. The CDR3 DNA follows: TGCGCCAGCAGCCAAGGGAGGGGGCTGGGTGAAGCTTTCTTT. Translated, it gives CASSQGRGLGEAFF.

This clonotype turned up a few times. V usage is TRBV19 and J usage is TRBJ1-2, with TRBD1 identical over 9 bases. This CDR3 contains 16 residues. Trimming at V came to 1 base and at J to 4 bases, leaving 7 bases not matched to a gene. CDR1 is LNHDA and CDR2 is SQIVND in the germline V gene (reference sequence). The CDR3 DNA reads TGTGCCAGTAGTATAGCCGCGACAGGGGGGAGCTATGGCTACACCTTC. The encoded protein is CASSIAATGGSYGYTF.

The table lists this clonotype with many counts. The V and J genes are TRBV6-1 and TRBJ2-7, with TRBD1 matching over 8 bases. The germline V gene encodes CDR1 MNHNS and CDR2 SASEGT. The CDR3 totals 13 residues. With 8 bases clipped from V and 2 bases from J, the junction kept 5 bases outside the gene matches. CDR3 DNA sequence: TGTGCCAGCGCCTGGACAGGGACCTACGAGCAGTACTTC. This encodes CASAWTGTYEQYF.

V and J are TRBV12-3 or TRBV12-4 and TRBJ1-2; possible D gene TRBD1, 6 bases. This CDR3 region has 16 residues. V shed 6 bases and J shed 2 bases, with 19 bases lying between them. CDR3 bases: TGTGCCAGCAGGCCCCATATATTTCAGGGGAACTATGGCTACACCTTC. Amino acids: CASRPHIFQGNYGYTF.

Comments on this clonotype: A much larger clone lies one base from this, so it may be a read error. The genes are TRBV6-2 or TRBV6-3 and TRBJ2-7; D gene ambiguous. The CDR3 totals 13 residues. V lost 2 bases to trimming and J lost 3 bases, with 8 bases between them. Germline V gene lookup returns CDR1 MNHEY and CDR2 SVGEGT. The CDR3 spells CASSYGRNYEQYF. DNA of the CDR3: TGTGCCAGCAGTTACGGCAGAAACTACGAGCAGTACTTC.

A note on this clonotype: This may stem from a read error, because a much larger clone lies one nucleotide away. The gene calls are TRBV4-1 and TRBJ1-2; the D is unclear. Trimming pared 1 base from V and 0 bases from J, leaving 6 bases between. The CDR3 runs to 14 residues. Germline V lookup: CDR1 MGHRA, CDR2 YSYEKL. The CDR3 nucleotides are TGCGCCAGCAGCCAAGGGGTAGCTAACTATGGCTACACCTTC. Translation: CASSQGVANYGYTF.

This clonotype was recorded many times. The chain combines TRBV6-2 or TRBV6-3 with TRBJ2-3, with 10 nucleotides matching TRBD2. The CDR3 is 17 amino acids. The germline V gene has CDR1 MNHEY and CDR2 SVGEGT. With 0 bases clipped from V and 3 bases from J, the junction kept 6 bases outside the gene matches. CDR3 nucleotides: TGTGCCAGCAGTTACTCCCTAGCGGGAGCGTTGACAGATACGCAGTATTTT. Translating gives CASSYSLAGALTDTQYF.

The chain uses TRBV12-3 or TRBV12-4 and TRBJ2-7; 8 nucleotides match TRBD2. There are 15 residues in the CDR3. V trimming: 4 bases; J trimming: 2 bases; junction bases outside the gene matches: 7. CDR3: CASSSMAGGAYEQYF. The CDR3 DNA follows: TGTGCCAGCAGTTCTATGGCGGGGGGCGCCTACGAGCAGTACTTC.

This clonotype was observed at least ten times. The rearrangement joins TRBV2 to TRBJ2-5; 7 bases fit TRBD1. Trimming at V came to 8 bases and at J to 5 bases, leaving 11 bases not matched to a gene. CDR1 SNHLY and CDR2 FYNNEI come from the germline V gene. The CDR3 consists of 14 residues. The CDR3 DNA is TGTGCCAGCTCCCGAGTGACAGGGATGGAGACCCAGTACTTC. This codes for CASSRVTGMETQYF.

The table lists this clonotype with many counts. The chain is built from TRBV5-1 and TRBJ1-1; a possible D gene is TRBD1 (6 bases). CDR1 and CDR2 (germline): SGHRS, YFSETQ. This CDR3 has 13 residues. Trimming removed 4 bases from V and 4 bases from J, with 11 bases in between. CDR3 in amino acids: CASSTQGLTEAFF. For the CDR3, the DNA is TGCGCCAGCAGCACTCAGGGGCTCACTGAAGCTTTCTTT. The variable domain in full, with the rest retrieved from reference TRBV5-1 and TRBJ1-1, is KAGVTQTPRYLIKTRGQQVTLSCSPISGHRSVSWYQQTPGQGLQFLFEYFSETQRNKGNFPGRFSGRQFSNSRSEMNVSTLELGDSALYLCASSTQGLTEAFFGQGTRLTVV.

This clonotype was seen ten or more times. The rearrangement links TRBV28 to TRBJ2-7; TRBD1 might be the D (6 bases). From germline, CDR1 is MDHEN and CDR2 SYDVKM. Trimming took 2 bases from V and 2 from J, leaving 16 bases between them. The CDR3 consists of 16 residues. The CDR3: CASSLPTTGSTYEQYF. In DNA form, the CDR3 reads TGTGCCAGCAGTTTACCCACAACAGGGTCTACCTACGAGCAGTACTTC.

In this sample, this clonotype turned up many times. V and J are TRBV28 and TRBJ2-7; 11 nucleotides match TRBD1. This CDR3 is 16 amino acids long. J was trimmed by 1 base and V by 5 bases; bases with no gene match: 7. In germline, CDR1 is MDHEN, CDR2 SYDVKM. Here the CDR3 reads CASSPTGTGGSYEQYF. DNA of the CDR3: TGTGCCAGCAGTCCCACCGGGACAGGGGGTTCCTACGAGCAGTACTTC.

This clonotype has a handful of counts. The CDR3 protein is CASSEEGAQDTQYF. The CDR3 nucleotides read TGTGCCAGCAGTGAAGAGGGGGCTCAAGATACGCAGTATTTT. V usage is TRBV6-1 and J usage is TRBJ2-3; TRBD1 matches 7 bases. The CDR3 has 14 residues. Germline-derived CDR1 and CDR2 are MNHNS and SASEGT. Losses at the gene ends were 1 base for V and 5 bases for J; bases not matched to a gene: 3.

This clonotype occurred many times. The rearrangement links TRBV6-1 to TRBJ1-5; unclear D gene. The V gene's germline CDR1 is MNHNS and CDR2 SASEGT. The CDR3 is 13 amino acids. The V end was cut by 4 bases, the J end by 7 bases, with 11 bases between. The CDR3 protein is CASSVEGGQPQHF. CDR3 coding DNA: TGTGCCAGCAGTGTCGAAGGCGGACAGCCCCAGCATTTT.

At least ten counts were recorded for this clonotype. The J gene is TRBJ1-1, the V gene TRBV20-1; unclear D gene. This CDR3 has 11 amino acids. CDR1 DFQATT and CDR2 SNEGSKA come from the germline V gene (reference sequence). The germline V and J ends were trimmed by 0 bases and 11 bases, with 10 bases remaining between them. The CDR3 here is CSARDQEMAFF. The CDR3 coding sequence is TGCAGTGCTAGAGATCAGGAAATGGCTTTCTTT.

The chain has TRBV20-1 and TRBJ2-7, with D possibly matching TRBD2 (6 bases). The CDR3 has 12 residues. The germline gives CDR1 DFQATT, CDR2 SNEGSKA (reference sequence). V lost 3 bases and J 8 bases, leaving 14 bases between the germline ends. Written as DNA, the CDR3 is TGCAGTGCTAGGGGCGGGGACGAACAGCAGTACTTC. Protein: CSARGGDEQQYF.

In its sample, this clonotype was seen a few times. The V call is TRBV11-1, the J call TRBJ1-6; weak D call: TRBD1 (5 bases). The CDR3 length is 14 residues. Germline V gene data show CDR1 as SGHAT and CDR2 as FQDESV (reference sequence). The V end lost 5 bases, the J end lost 5 bases, and 10 bases lay between the germline ends. The CDR3 is CASSPGPNNSPLHF. CDR3 nucleotides: TGTGCCAGCAGCCCGGGGCCGAATAATTCACCCCTCCACTTT.

V usage is TRBV27 and J usage is TRBJ2-5; D perhaps matches TRBD1 (6 bases). This CDR3 region has 15 residues. Trimming cost V 6 bases and J 4 bases, with 18 bases left between them. The germline V gene has CDR1 MNHEY and CDR2 SMNVEV (reference sequence). The DNA for the CDR3 is TGTGCCAGCAGGGCAGAAGGGGGTCAAACAGAGACCCAGTACTTC. Amino acid sequence: CASRAEGGQTETQYF.